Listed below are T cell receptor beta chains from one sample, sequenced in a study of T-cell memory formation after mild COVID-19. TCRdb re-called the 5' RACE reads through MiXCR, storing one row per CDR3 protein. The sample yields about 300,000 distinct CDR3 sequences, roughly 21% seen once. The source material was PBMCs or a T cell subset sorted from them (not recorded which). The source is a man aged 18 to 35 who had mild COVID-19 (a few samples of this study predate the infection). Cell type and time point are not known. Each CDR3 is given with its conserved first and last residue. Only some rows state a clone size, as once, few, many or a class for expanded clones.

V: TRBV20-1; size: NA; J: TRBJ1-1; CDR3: CSAHRNTEAFF
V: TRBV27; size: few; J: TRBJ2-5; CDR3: CASSASQETQYF
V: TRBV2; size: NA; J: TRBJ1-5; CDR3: CASSKDRNPQPQHF
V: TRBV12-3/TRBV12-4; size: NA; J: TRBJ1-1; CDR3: CASSFLKMNTEAFF
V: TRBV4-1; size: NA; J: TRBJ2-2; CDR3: CASSPGGPGELFF
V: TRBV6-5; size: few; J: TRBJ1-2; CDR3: CASSYSGTPLAYGYTF
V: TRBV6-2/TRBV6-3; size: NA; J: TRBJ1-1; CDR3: CASSYRQGITEAFF
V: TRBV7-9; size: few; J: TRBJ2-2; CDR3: CASSFLGNTGELFF
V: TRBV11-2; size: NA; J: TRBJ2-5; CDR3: CASILEAGGAETQYF
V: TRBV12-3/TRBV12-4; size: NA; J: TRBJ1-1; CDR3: CASSLKDLGGHF
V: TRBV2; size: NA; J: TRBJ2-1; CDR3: CASSSDRVNEQFF
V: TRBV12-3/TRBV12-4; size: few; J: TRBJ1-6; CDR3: CASRPEGGKSPLHF
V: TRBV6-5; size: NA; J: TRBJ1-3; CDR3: CASSYSATVDSGNTIYF
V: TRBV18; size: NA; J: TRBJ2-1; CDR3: CASSLGVLGAYEQFF
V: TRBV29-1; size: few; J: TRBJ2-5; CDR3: CSVRRTGETQYF
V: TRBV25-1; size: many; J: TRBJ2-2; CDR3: CASTPVPNTGELFF
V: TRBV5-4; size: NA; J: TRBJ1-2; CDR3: CASSLVGRDYGYTF
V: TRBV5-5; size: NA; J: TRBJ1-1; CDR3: CASSRTDSLMMTEAFF
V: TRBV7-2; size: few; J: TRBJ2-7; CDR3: CASSQGVYEQYF
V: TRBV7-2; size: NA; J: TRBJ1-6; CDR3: CASSFRPPRSPLHF
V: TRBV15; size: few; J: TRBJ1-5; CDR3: CATSRGVMEDRPQHF
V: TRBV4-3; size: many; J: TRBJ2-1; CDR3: CASSQGTASYNEQFF
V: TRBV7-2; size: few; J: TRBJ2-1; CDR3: CASSFDGGEFDEQFF
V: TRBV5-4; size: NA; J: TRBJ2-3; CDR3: CASSVDRADTQYF
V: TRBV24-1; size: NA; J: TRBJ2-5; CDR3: CATSDFRVPETQYF
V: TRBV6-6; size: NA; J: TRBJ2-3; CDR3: CASSYSVLAVTDTQYF
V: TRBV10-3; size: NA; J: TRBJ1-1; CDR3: CAITDPGAMNTEAFF
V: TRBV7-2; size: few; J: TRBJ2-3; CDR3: CASSPSGGAARDTQYF
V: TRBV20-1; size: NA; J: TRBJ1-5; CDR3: CSASRQGERQPQHF
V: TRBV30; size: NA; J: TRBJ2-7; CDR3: CAWRSRGGSYEQYF
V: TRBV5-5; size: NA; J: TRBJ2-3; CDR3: CASSLGQGFDTQYF
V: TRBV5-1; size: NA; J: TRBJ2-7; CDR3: CASRPGPARGEQYF
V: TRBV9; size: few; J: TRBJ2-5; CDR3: CASSVDLSGGQETQYF
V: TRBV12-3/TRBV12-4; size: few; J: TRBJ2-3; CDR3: CASSPGTGTGGKYF
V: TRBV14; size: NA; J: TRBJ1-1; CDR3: CASSQGQGFWETEAFF
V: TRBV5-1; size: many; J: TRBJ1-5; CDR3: CASSLRQGDQPQHF
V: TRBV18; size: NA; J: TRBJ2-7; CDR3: CASSPSGDEQYF
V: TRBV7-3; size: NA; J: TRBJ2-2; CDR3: CASKRDRGGTGELFF
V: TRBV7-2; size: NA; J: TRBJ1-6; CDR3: CASSLRRVDNSPLHF
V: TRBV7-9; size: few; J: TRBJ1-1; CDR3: CASSLVFLLNTEAFF
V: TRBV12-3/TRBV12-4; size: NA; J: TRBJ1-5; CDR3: CASSLGGMNQPQHF
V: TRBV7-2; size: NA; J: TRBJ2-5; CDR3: CASSLDRVSETQYF
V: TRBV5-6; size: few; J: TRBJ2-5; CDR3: CASSLDRGQGTQYF
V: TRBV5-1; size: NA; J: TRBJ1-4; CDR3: CASSLEGLTEKLFF
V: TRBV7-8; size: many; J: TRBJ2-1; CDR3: CASRQKPQGAPIENEQFF
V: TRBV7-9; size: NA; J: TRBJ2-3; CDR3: CASSPRAGTLTDTQYF